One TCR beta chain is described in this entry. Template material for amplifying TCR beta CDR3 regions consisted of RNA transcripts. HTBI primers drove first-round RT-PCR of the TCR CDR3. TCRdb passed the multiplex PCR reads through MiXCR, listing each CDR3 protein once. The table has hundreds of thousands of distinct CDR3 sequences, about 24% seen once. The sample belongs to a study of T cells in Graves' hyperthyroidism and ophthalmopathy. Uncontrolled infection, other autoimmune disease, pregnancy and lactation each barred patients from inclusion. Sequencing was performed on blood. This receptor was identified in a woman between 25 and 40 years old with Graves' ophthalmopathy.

Written as DNA, the CDR3 is TGTGCCAGCAGCCCGACCACAGGGAATACGGAGACCCAGTACTTC. Translation: CASSPTTGNTETQYF. V usage is TRBV9 and J usage is TRBJ2-5; TRBD1 is a possible D gene (6 bases). CDR3 length: 15 amino acids. The V end was cut by 4 bases, the J end by 5 bases, with 18 bases between. Germline V gene sequence: CDR1 SGDLS, CDR2 YYNGEE.